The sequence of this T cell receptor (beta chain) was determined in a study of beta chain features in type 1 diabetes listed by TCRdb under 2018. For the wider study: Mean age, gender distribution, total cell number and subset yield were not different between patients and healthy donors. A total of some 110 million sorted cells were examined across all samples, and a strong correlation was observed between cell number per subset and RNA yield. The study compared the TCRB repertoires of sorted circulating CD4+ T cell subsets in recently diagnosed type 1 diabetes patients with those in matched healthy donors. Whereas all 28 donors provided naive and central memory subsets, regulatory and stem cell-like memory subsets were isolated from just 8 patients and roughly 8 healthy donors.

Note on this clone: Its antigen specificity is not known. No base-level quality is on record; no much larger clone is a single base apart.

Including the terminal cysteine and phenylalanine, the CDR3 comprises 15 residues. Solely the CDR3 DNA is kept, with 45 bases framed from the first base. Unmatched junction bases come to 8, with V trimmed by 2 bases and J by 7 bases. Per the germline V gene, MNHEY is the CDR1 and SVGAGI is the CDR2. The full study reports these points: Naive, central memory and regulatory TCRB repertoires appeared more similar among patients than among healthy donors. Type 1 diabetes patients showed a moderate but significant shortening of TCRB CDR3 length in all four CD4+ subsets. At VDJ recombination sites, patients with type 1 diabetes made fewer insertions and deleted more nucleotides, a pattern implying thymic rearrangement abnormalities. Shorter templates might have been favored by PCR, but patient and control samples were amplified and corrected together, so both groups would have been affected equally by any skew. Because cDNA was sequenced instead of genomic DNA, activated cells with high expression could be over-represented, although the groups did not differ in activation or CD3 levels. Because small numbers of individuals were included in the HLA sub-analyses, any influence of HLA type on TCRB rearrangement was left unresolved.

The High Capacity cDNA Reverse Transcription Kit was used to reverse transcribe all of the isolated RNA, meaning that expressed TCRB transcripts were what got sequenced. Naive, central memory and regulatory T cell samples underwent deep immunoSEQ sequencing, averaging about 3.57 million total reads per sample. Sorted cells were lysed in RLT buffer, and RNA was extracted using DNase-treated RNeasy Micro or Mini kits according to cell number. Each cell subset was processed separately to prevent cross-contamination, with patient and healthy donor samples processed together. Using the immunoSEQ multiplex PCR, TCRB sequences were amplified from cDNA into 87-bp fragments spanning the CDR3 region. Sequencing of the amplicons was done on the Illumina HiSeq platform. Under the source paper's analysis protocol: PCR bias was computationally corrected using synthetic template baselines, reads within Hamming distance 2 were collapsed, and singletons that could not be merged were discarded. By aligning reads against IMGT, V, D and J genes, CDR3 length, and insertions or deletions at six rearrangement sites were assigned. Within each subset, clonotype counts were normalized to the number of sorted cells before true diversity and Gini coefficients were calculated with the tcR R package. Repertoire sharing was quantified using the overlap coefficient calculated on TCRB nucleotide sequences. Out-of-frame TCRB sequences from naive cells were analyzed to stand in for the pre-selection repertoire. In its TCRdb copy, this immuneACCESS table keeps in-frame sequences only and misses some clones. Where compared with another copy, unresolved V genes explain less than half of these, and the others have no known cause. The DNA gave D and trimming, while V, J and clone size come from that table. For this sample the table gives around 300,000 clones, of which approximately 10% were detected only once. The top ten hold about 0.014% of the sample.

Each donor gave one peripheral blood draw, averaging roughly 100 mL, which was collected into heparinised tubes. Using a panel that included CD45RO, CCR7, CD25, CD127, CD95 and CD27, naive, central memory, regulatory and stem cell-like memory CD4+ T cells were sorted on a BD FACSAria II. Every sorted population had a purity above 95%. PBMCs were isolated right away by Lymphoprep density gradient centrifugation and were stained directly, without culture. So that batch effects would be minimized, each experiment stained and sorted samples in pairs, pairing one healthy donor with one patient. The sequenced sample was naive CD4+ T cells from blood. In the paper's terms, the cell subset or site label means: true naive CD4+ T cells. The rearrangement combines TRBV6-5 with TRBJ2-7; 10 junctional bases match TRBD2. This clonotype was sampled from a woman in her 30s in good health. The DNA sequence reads TGTGCCAGCAGTTACGTGGCTAGCGGGAGAGGTGAGCAGTACTTC. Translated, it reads CASSYVASGRGEQYF.